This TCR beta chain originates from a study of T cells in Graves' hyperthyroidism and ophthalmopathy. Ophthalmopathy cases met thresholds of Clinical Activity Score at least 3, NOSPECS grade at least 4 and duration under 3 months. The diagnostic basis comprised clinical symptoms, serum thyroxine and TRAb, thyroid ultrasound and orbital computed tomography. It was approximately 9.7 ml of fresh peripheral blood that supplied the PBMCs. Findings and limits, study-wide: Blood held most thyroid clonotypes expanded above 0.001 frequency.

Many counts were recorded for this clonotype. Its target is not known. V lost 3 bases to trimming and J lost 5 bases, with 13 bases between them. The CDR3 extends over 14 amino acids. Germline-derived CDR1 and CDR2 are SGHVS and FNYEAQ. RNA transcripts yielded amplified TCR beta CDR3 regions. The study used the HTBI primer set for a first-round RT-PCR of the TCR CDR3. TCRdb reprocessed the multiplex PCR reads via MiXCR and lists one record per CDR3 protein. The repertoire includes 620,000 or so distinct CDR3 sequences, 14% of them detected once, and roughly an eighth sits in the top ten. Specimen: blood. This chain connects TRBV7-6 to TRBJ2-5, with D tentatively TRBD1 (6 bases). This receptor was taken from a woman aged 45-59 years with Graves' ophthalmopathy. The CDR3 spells CASSLVPQGETQYF. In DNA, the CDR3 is TGTGCCAGCAGCTTGGTCCCGCAGGGGGAGACCCAGTACTTC.